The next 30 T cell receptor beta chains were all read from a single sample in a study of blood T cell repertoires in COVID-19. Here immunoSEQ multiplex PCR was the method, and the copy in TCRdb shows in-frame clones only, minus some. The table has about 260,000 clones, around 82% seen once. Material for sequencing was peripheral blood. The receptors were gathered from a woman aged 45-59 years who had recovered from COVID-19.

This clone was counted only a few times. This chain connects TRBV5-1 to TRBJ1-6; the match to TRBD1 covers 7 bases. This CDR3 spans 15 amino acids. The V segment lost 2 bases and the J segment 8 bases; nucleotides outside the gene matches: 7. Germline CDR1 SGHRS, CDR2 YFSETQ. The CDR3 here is CASSLQGRQDSPLHF. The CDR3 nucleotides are TGCGCCAGCAGCTTACAGGGGCGCCAGGATTCACCCCTCCACTTT.

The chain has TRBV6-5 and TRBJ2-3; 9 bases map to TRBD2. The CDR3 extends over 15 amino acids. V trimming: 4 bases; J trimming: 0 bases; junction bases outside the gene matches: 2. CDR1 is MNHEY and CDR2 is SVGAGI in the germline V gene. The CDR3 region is CASSSSGTSTDTQYF. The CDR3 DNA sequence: TGTGCCAGCAGTTCTAGCGGGACCAGCACAGATACGCAGTATTTT.

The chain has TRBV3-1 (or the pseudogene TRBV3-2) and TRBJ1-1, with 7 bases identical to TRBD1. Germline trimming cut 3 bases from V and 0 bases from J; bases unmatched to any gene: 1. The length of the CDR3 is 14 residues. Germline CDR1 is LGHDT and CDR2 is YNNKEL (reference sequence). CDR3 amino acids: CASSQTGMNTEAFF. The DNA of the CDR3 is TGTGCCAGCAGCCAGACAGGGATGAACACTGAAGCTTTCTTT.

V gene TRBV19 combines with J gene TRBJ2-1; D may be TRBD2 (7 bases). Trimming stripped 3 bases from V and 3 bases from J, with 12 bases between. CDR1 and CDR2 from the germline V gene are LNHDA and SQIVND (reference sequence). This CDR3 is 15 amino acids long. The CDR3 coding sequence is TGTGCCAGTAGTATGGCGGGGGCGAACTACAATGAGCAGTTCTTC. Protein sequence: CASSMAGANYNEQFF.

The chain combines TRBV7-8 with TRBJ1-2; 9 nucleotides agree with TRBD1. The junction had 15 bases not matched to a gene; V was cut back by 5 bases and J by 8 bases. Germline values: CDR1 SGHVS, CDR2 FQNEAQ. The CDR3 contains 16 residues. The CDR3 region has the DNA TGTGCCAGCAGCCTAGAACCACCGGGACAGGGTTTCGGCTACACCTTC. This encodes CASSLEPPGQGFGYTF.

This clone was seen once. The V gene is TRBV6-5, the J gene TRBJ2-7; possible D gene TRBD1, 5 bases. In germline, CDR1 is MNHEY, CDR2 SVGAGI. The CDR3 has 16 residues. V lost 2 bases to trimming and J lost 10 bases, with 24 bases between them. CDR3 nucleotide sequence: TGTGCCAGCAGTTACGGGGCAGGAACAGAGTTAGTTTATCAGTACTTC. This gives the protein CASSYGAGTELVYQYF.

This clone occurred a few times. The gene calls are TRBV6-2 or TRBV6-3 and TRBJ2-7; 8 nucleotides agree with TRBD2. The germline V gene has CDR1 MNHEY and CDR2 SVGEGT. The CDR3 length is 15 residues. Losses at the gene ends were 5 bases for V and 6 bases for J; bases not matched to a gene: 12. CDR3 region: CASSKTGGKGSEQYF. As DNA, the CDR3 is TGTGCCAGCAGTAAAACGGGGGGGAAAGGAAGCGAGCAGTACTTC.

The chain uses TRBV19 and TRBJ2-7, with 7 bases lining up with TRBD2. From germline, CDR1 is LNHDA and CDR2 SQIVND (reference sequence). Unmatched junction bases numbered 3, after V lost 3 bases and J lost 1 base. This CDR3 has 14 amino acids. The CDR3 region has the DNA TGTGCCAGTAGTATCGGGGGGAGGTCCTACGAGCAGTACTTC. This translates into CASSIGGRSYEQYF.

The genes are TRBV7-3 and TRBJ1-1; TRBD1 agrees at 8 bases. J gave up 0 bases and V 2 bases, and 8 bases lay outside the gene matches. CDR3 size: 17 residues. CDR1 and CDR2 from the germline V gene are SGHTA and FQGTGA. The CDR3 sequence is CASSLWGTGPLNTEAFF. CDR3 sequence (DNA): TGTGCCAGCAGCTTATGGGGGACAGGCCCACTGAACACTGAAGCTTTCTTT. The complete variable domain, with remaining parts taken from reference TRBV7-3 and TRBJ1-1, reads GAGVSQTPSNKVTEKGKYVELRCDPISGHTALYWYRQSLGQGPEFLIYFQGTGAADDSGLPNDRFFAVRPEGSVSTLKIQRTERGDSAVYLCASSLWGTGPLNTEAFFGQGTRLTVV.

CDR3 DNA sequence: TGTGCCAGCATTACAAGGGGAGGACTAAACAATGAGCAGTTCTTC. Translating it yields CASITRGGLNNEQFF. The rearrangement joins TRBV27 to TRBJ2-1; D is possibly TRBD2 (6 bases). This CDR3 comprises 15 residues. V lost 7 bases and J 5 bases, leaving 18 bases between the germline ends. The germline CDR1 and CDR2 sequences are MNHEY and SMNVEV (reference sequence).

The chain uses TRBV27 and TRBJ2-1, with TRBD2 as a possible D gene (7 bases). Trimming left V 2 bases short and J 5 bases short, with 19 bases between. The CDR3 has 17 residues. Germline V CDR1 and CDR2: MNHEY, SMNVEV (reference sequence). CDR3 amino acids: CASSLRAGARRHNEQFF. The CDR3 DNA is TGTGCCAGCAGTTTAAGGGCGGGGGCCAGGAGGCACAATGAGCAGTTCTTC.

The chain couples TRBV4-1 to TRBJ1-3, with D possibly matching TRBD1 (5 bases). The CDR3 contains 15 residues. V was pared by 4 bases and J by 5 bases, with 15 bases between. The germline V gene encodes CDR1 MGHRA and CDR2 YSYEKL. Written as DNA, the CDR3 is TGCGCCAGCAGCCGTGGAATACCAGGGAGAAACACCATATATTTT. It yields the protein CASSRGIPGRNTIYF.

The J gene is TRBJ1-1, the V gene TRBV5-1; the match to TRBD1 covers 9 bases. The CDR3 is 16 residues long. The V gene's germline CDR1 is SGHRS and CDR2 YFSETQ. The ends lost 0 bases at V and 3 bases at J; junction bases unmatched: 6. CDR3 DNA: TGCGCCAGCAGCTTGGGGGACAGGGCTTTTGACACTGAAGCTTTCTTT. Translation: CASSLGDRAFDTEAFF.

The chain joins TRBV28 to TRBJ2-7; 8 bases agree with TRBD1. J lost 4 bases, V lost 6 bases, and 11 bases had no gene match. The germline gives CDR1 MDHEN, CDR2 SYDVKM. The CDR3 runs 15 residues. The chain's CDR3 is CASSETRDRLYEQYF. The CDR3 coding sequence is TGTGCCAGCAGCGAGACGCGGGACAGGTTGTACGAGCAGTACTTC.

The DNA of the CDR3 is TGTGCCAGCAGGAGTAGGGGGAACACCGGGGAGCTGTTTTTT. It specifies CASRSRGNTGELFF. The rearrangement joins TRBV5-6 to TRBJ2-2; possible D gene TRBD1, 5 bases. Germline V gene data show CDR1 as SGHDT and CDR2 as YYEEEE. The CDR3 runs 14 residues. The V gene lost 5 bases and the J gene lost 1 base, with 9 bases spanning the gap.

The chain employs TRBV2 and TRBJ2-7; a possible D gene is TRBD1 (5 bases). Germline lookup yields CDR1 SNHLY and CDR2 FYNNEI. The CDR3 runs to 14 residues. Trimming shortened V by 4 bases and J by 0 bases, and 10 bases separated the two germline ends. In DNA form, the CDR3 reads TGTGCCAGCAGTGTGTCAGGGTCCTCCTACGAGCAGTACTTC. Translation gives CASSVSGSSYEQYF.

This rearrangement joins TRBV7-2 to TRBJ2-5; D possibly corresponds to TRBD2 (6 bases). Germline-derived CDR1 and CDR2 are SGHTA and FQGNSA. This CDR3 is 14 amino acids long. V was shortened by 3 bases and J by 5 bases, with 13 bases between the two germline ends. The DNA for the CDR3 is TGTGCCAGCAGCTTGTCCGGGAGTGGGGAGACCCAGTACTTC. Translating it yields CASSLSGSGETQYF.

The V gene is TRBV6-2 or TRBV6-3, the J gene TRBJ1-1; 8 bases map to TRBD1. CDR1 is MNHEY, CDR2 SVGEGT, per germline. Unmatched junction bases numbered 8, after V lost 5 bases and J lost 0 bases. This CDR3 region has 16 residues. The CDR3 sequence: CASSPRTGKMNTEAFF. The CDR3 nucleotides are TGTGCCAGCAGTCCGCGGACAGGGAAGATGAACACTGAAGCTTTCTTT.

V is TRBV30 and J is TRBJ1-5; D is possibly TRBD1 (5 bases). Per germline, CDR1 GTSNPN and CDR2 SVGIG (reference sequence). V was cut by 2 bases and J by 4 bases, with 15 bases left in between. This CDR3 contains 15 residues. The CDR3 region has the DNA TGTGCCTGGAGTTCTATGCAGGGTTGGAATCAGCCCCAGCATTTT. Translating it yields CAWSSMQGWNQPQHF. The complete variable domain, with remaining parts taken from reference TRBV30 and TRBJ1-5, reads SQTIHQWPATLVQPVGSPLSLECTVEGTSNPNLYWYRQAAGRGLQLLFYSVGIGQISSEVPQNLSASRPQDRQFILSSKKLLLSDSGFYLCAWSSMQGWNQPQHFGDGTRLSIL.

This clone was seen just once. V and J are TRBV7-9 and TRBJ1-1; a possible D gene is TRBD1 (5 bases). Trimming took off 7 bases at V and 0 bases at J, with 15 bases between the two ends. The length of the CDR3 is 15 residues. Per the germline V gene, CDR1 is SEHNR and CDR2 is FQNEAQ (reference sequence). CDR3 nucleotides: TGTGCCAGCAACCCCACAGGAGGGGTGAACACTGAAGCTTTCTTT. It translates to CASNPTGGVNTEAFF.

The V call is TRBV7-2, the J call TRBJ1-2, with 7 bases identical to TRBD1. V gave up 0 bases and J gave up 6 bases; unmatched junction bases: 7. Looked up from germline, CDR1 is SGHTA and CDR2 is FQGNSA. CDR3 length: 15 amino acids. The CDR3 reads CASSLAWSTGDGYTF. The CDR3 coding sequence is TGTGCCAGCAGCTTAGCGTGGTCAACAGGGGATGGCTACACCTTC.

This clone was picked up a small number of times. The CDR3 loop reads CASGLAGQRMSLGQYF. In DNA form, the CDR3 reads TGTGCCAGCGGACTAGCGGGACAAAGGATGTCCCTAGGGCAGTACTTC. J is TRBJ2-7 and V is TRBV28; TRBD2 matches 12 bases. This CDR3 comprises 16 residues. V shed 8 bases and J 9 bases; nucleotides not matched to a gene: 17. The germline gives CDR1 MDHEN, CDR2 SYDVKM.

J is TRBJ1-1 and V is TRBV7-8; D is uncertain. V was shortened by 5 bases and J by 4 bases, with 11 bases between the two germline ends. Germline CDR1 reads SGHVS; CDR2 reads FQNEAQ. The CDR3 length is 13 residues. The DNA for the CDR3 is TGTGCCAGCAGCCTCCGGTCCGGCACTGAAGCTTTCTTT. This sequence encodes CASSLRSGTEAFF.

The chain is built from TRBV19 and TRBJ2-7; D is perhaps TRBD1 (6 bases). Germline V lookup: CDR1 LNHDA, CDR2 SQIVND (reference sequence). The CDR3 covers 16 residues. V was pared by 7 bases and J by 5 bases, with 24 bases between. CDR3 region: CASKYTSAGEMDEQYF. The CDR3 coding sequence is TGTGCCAGTAAATACACGTCGGCAGGGGAAATGGACGAGCAGTACTTC. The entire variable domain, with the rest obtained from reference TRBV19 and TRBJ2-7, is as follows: DGGITQSPKYLFRKEGQNVTLSCEQNLNHDAMYWYRQDPGQGLRLIYYSQIVNDFQKGDIAEGYSVSREKKESFPLTVTSAQKNPTAFYLCASKYTSAGEMDEQYFGPGTRLTVT.

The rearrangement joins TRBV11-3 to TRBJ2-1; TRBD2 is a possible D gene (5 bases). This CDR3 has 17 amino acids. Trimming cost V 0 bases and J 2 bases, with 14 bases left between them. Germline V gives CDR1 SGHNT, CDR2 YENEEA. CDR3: CASSLDSVGAPYNEQFF. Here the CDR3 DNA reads TGTGCCAGCAGCTTAGATTCAGTGGGAGCCCCCTACAATGAGCAGTTCTTC.

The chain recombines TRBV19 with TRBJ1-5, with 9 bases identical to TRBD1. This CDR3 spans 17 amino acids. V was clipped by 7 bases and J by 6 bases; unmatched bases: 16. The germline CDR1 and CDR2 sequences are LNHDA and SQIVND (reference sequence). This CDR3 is CASTSDRGVGLGQPQHF. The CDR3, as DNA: TGTGCCAGTACCTCGGACAGGGGTGTAGGGTTGGGTCAGCCCCAGCATTTT. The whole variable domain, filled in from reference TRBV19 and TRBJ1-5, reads DGGITQSPKYLFRKEGQNVTLSCEQNLNHDAMYWYRQDPGQGLRLIYYSQIVNDFQKGDIAEGYSVSREKKESFPLTVTSAQKNPTAFYLCASTSDRGVGLGQPQHFGDGTRLSIL.

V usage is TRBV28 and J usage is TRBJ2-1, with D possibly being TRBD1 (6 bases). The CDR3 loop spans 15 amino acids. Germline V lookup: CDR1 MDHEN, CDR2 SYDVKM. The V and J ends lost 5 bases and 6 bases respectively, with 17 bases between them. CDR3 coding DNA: TGTGCCAGCAGTACAGGGACACATAGGACCAATGAGCAGTTCTTC. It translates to CASSTGTHRTNEQFF.

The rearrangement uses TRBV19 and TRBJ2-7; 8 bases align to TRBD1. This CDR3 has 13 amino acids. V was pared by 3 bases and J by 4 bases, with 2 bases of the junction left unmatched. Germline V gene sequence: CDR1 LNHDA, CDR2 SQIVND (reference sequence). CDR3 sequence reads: CASSIRTGYEQYF. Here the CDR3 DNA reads TGTGCCAGTAGTATTAGGACAGGGTACGAGCAGTACTTC. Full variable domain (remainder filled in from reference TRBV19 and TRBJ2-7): DGGITQSPKYLFRKEGQNVTLSCEQNLNHDAMYWYRQDPGQGLRLIYYSQIVNDFQKGDIAEGYSVSREKKESFPLTVTSAQKNPTAFYLCASSIRTGYEQYFGPGTRLTVT.

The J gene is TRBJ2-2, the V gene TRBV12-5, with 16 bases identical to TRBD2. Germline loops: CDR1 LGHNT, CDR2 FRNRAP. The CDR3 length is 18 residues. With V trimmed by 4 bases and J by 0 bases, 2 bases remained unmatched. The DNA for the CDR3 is TGTGCTAGTGGTTCGGGACTAGCGGGGGGGCCGAACACCGGGGAGCTGTTTTTT. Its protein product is CASGSGLAGGPNTGELFF.

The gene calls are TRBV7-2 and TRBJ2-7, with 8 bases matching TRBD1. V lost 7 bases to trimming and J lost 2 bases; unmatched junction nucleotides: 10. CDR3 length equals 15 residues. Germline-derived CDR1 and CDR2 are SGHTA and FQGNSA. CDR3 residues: CASTLGRRGPYEQYF. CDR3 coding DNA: TGTGCCAGCACCCTAGGGCGCAGGGGGCCCTACGAGCAGTACTTC.